Below, 24 T cell receptor beta chains from the same sample are listed, as sequenced in a study of CD8 T cells in ankylosing spondylitis. One entry per CDR3 protein results from TCRdb running MiXCR on the 5' RACE reads. The sample consists of some 180,000 distinct CDR3 sequences, roughly 20% of them appearing once. Sequencing used blood, either unsorted or a sorted T cell fraction (not recorded which). Receptors were obtained from a male donor aged 5-29 years with ankylosing spondylitis or in good health (not recorded which).

The genes are TRBV7-3 and TRBJ2-1; 7 nucleotides align to TRBD1. The CDR3 is 16 residues long. CDR1 and CDR2 (germline): SGHTA, FQGTGA. The trim removed 5 bases at V and 2 bases at J, leaving 9 bases unmatched. The CDR3 bases are TGTGCCAGCAGCCCCCAGACAGGGAGAGCCTACAATGAGCAGTTCTTC. Protein product: CASSPQTGRAYNEQFF.

Many counts were recorded for this clonotype. The chain recombines TRBV5-1 with TRBJ1-6, with TRBD1 matching 10 bases. V was clipped by 2 bases and J by 10 bases; unmatched bases: 6. The CDR3 has 15 amino acids. CDR1 and CDR2 from the germline V gene are SGHRS and YFSETQ. CDR3 residues: CASSFGQGGASPLHF. As DNA, the CDR3 is TGCGCCAGCAGCTTTGGACAGGGGGGGGCATCACCCCTCCACTTT.

This clonotype has ten or more counts. This rearrangement joins TRBV20-1 to TRBJ1-5; 10 bases line up with TRBD1. Germline V gives CDR1 DFQATT, CDR2 SNEGSKA (reference sequence). V gave up 3 bases and J gave up 2 bases; unmatched junction bases: 7. The CDR3 has 16 residues. The chain's CDR3 is CSARTGGAPGNQPQHF. The CDR3 coding sequence is TGCAGTGCTAGGACAGGGGGCGCACCGGGCAATCAGCCCCAGCATTTT.

Ten or more counts support this clonotype. This chain uses TRBV9 with TRBJ2-1, with D perhaps TRBD2 (6 bases). The germline CDR1 and CDR2 sequences are SGDLS and YYNGEE. There are 14 residues in the CDR3. Trimming left V 3 bases short and J 4 bases short, with 11 bases between. DNA for the CDR3: TGTGCCAGCAGCGCCCGGGCGGGGTACAATGAGCAGTTCTTC. Amino acid sequence: CASSARAGYNEQFF. Full variable domain (rest looked up from reference TRBV9 and TRBJ2-1): DSGVTQTPKHLITATGQRVTLRCSPRSGDLSVYWYQQSLDQGLQFLIQYYNGEERAKGNILERFSAQQFPDLHSELNLSSLELGDSALYFCASSARAGYNEQFFGPGTRLTVL.

This clonotype was detected only a few times. This chain joins TRBV27 and TRBJ2-7; TRBD2 agrees at 7 bases. This CDR3 contains 13 residues. Germline values: CDR1 MNHEY, CDR2 SMNVEV (reference sequence). V dropped 3 bases and J dropped 6; count of bases not matched to a gene: 5. CDR3 region: CASSLGGSSEQYV. CDR3 DNA: TGTGCCAGCAGTTTGGGCGGGAGCAGCGAGCAGTACGTC.

This clonotype came up many times. The chain links TRBV2 to TRBJ2-1; D may be TRBD2 (6 bases). V was clipped by 0 bases and J by 15 bases, with 24 bases between them. Germline CDR1 and CDR2: SNHLY and FYNNEI. The CDR3 extends over 16 amino acids. CDR3 amino acids: CASSEAIPGPAYGGFF. CDR3 coding DNA: TGTGCCAGCAGTGAAGCGATACCGGGCCCAGCTTACGGGGGGTTCTTC.

This clonotype was observed many times. The chain joins TRBV5-1 to TRBJ2-3; 15 nucleotides agree with TRBD2. The CDR3 runs 19 residues. After removal of 3 bases from V and 0 bases from J, the junction contained 8 bases not matched to a gene. CDR1 and CDR2 from the germline V gene are SGHRS and YFSETQ. The DNA of the CDR3 is TGCGCCAGCAGCTCGCCGGGACTAGCGGGAGGCACAAGCACAGATACGCAGTATTTT. Its protein product is CASSSPGLAGGTSTDTQYF.

This clonotype was recorded many times. The genes are TRBV6-5 and TRBJ2-7; D perhaps matches TRBD1 (5 bases). Germline loops: CDR1 MNHEY, CDR2 SVGAGI. The V end was cut by 6 bases, the J end by 2 bases, with 17 bases between. The CDR3 is 15 residues long. DNA of the CDR3: TGTGCCAGCAGACCAGCCAGTGACAGAACCTACGAGCAGTACGTC. Protein: CASRPASDRTYEQYV.

This clonotype appeared many times. The chain links TRBV6-5 to TRBJ2-1; TRBD2 matches 8 bases. CDR1 and CDR2 from the germline V gene are MNHEY and SVGAGI. The CDR3 is 15 amino acids. After removal of 8 bases from V and 5 bases from J, the junction contained 11 bases not matched to a gene. In nucleotides, the CDR3 is TGTGCCAGCTCTCATACCTGGCGGGGGGACAATGAGCAGTTCTTC. Encoded protein: CASSHTWRGDNEQFF.

This clonotype was recorded at least ten times. This chain links TRBV6-2 or TRBV6-3 with TRBJ2-7, with 11 positions matching TRBD1. The J segment lost 2 bases and the V segment lost 6 bases, leaving 6 bases of the junction unmatched. CDR3 length: 15 residues. Germline V CDR1 and CDR2: MNHEY, SVGEGT. CDR3 DNA sequence: TGTGCCAGCAGCCCCGGGACAGGGGGGGCCTACGAGCAGTACTTC. Translated: CASSPGTGGAYEQYF.

This clonotype was counted ten times or more. This chain joins TRBV6-2 or TRBV6-3 and TRBJ2-1; 11 bases line up with TRBD2. The CDR3 spans 20 residues. Trimming took 7 bases from V and 0 from J; bases not matched to a gene: 17. CDR1 and CDR2 (germline): MNHEY, SVGEGT. CDR3 nucleotide sequence: TGTGCCAGCAACCGGATGGGAATTAGCGGGAGGGGCAGCTCCTACAATGAGCAGTTCTTC. This sequence encodes CASNRMGISGRGSSYNEQFF.

This clonotype was recorded many times. Given the absence of the conserved phenylalanine or tryptophan at the CDR3 end, a read error is likely. V and J are TRBV29-1 and TRBJ1-2; D is unresolved. The germline V and J ends were trimmed by 7 bases and 8 bases, with 14 bases remaining between them. Germline V gives CDR1 SQVTM, CDR2 ANQGSEA. This CDR3 comprises 11 residues. CDR3: CSGREGGGYTL. In DNA, the CDR3 is TGCAGCGGCAGAGAGGGCGGAGGCTACACCCTC.

This clonotype was detected ten times or more. The chain couples TRBV4-1 to TRBJ2-7; D gene uncertain. V was clipped by 0 bases and J by 0 bases, with 12 bases between them. The V gene's germline CDR1 is MGHRA and CDR2 YSYEKL. The CDR3 loop spans 16 amino acids. In nucleotides, the CDR3 is TGCGCCAGCAGCCAAGAGGGCTGGGCCCGCTCCTACGAGCAGTACTTC. This gives the protein CASSQEGWARSYEQYF.

This clonotype was seen at least ten times. CDR3 sequence (DNA): TGTGCCAGCAGTCCGACACAGGGAGGGGAGCAGTACGTC. Encoded protein: CASSPTQGGEQYV. The chain combines TRBV12-3 or TRBV12-4 with TRBJ2-7; D might be TRBD2 (7 bases). The germline V and J ends were trimmed by 5 bases and 7 bases, with 15 bases remaining between them. CDR3 size: 13 residues.

This rearrangement joins TRBV4-2 to TRBJ2-6, with TRBD2 matching over 7 bases. From germline, CDR1 is LGHNA and CDR2 YNFKEQ. The V segment lost 1 base and the J segment 0 bases; nucleotides outside the gene matches: 3. The CDR3 is 17 residues long. The CDR3 region has the DNA TGTGCCAGCAGCCAAGTTGGCGGGGGCTCTGGGGCCAACGTCCTGACTTTC. Encoded protein: CASSQVGGGSGANVLTF.

This clonotype was observed at least ten times. The chain employs TRBV20-1 and TRBJ2-3; D perhaps matches TRBD2 (6 bases). V shed 0 bases and J shed 13 bases, with 20 bases lying between them. CDR1 is DFQATT and CDR2 is SNEGSKA in the germline V gene (reference sequence). CDR3 length: 14 amino acids. The CDR3: CSARDGRETMKEYF. As DNA, the CDR3 is TGCAGTGCTAGAGATGGCCGGGAGACCATGAAGGAGTATTTT.

This clonotype was recorded many times. V gene TRBV24-1 combines with J gene TRBJ2-4; 10 nucleotides line up with TRBD1. V shed 7 bases, J shed 4 bases, and the junction held 12 bases outside the gene matches. The germline V gene encodes CDR1 KGHDR and CDR2 SFDVKD. The length of the CDR3 is 17 residues. CDR3 bases: TGTGCCACCAGCACCACCGGGACAGGGGATATTAAAAACATTCAGTACTTC. Translated, it gives CATSTTGTGDIKNIQYF.

A few counts support this clonotype. The J gene is TRBJ2-1, the V gene TRBV15; the match to TRBD1 covers 10 bases. The ends lost 6 bases at V and 9 bases at J; junction bases unmatched: 11. CDR3 length equals 15 residues. CDR1 LNHNV and CDR2 YYDKDF come from the germline V gene (reference sequence). The CDR3 DNA reads as TGTGCCACCAGAACCGGGACAGGGGTTGAGAGTGAGCAGTTCTTC. This translates into CATRTGTGVESEQFF. Full variable domain (outside the CDR3, taken from reference TRBV15 and TRBJ2-1): DAMVIQNPRYQVTQFGKPVTLSCSQTLNHNVMYWYQQKSSQAPKLLFHYYDKDFNNEADTPDNFQSRRPNTSFCFLDIRSPGLGDTAMYLCATRTGTGVESEQFFGPGTRLTVL.

This clonotype was detected ten times or more. The rearrangement links TRBV4-1 to TRBJ1-5; no clear D. CDR3 length: 17 residues. The V gene's germline CDR1 is MGHRA and CDR2 YSYEKL. V lost 0 bases and J lost 0, with 12 bases in between. CDR3 amino acids: CASSQDPGLTSNQPQHF. Here the CDR3 DNA reads TGCGCCAGCAGCCAAGATCCCGGATTAACTAGCAATCAGCCCCAGCATTTT.

This clonotype has ten or more counts. The chain has TRBV15 and TRBJ2-5; D unresolved. CDR1 is LNHNV and CDR2 is YYDKDF in the germline V gene (reference sequence). The V and J ends lost 5 bases and 2 bases respectively, with 15 bases between them. CDR3 length equals 15 residues. The CDR3 reads CATSSQSLGQETQYF. In DNA, the CDR3 is TGTGCCACCAGCTCCCAGTCTCTTGGGCAAGAGACCCAGTACTTC.

This clonotype was recorded many times. The CDR3 reads CASSARTSGTNTGELFF. The CDR3, as DNA: TGCGCCAGCAGTGCTCGGACTAGCGGGACAAACACCGGGGAGCTGTTTTTT. The chain combines TRBV10-2 with TRBJ2-2, with 12 nucleotides matching TRBD2. The CDR3 has 17 residues. V lost 4 bases to trimming and J lost 2 bases; unmatched junction nucleotides: 5. Germline V CDR1 and CDR2: WSHSY, SAAADI.

The chain has TRBV18 and TRBJ2-6; TRBD1 is a possible D gene (5 bases). Germline CDR1 is KGHSH and CDR2 is LQKENI. Trimming stripped 4 bases from V and 4 bases from J, with 17 bases between. CDR3 length: 17 residues. As DNA, the CDR3 is TGTGCCAGCTCACGCGACAAGGGGCAAGCAGGGGCCAACGTCCTGACTTTC. It encodes CASSRDKGQAGANVLTF.

In its sample, this clonotype was seen many times. The chain joins TRBV7-2 to TRBJ2-3, with D tentatively TRBD1 or TRBD2 (5 bases each). The V end was cut by 1 base, the J end by 2 bases, with 10 bases between. CDR3 length: 15 residues. Germline V CDR1 and CDR2: SGHTA, FQGNSA. In DNA, the CDR3 is TGTGCCAGCAGCTTAGATGGGGGTAACACAGATACGCAGTATTTT. Its translation is CASSLDGGNTDTQYF.

There are many counts of this clonotype. The chain couples TRBV29-1 to TRBJ2-5, with no clear D. The V gene lost 5 bases and the J gene lost 2 bases, with 9 bases spanning the gap. The CDR3 has 12 amino acids. Germline V gene sequence: CDR1 SQVTM, CDR2 ANQGSEA. The CDR3 protein is CSVTDGQETQYF. The CDR3 nucleotides are TGCAGCGTTACCGACGGACAAGAGACCCAGTACTTC.